These 2 T cell receptor beta chains were all obtained from the same sample, sequenced in a study of cytomegalovirus exposure and HLA in healthy donors. Both 60 Vbeta primers and 13 Jbeta primers went into the PCR. Repertoires were generated with immunoSEQ multiplex PCR, while TCRdb's copy carries only in-frame clones and drops some. The data show over 100,000 clones, roughly 80% seen once. The sequencing input was PBMCs. These receptors all come from a male donor in good health and CMV-seronegative.

The CDR3 DNA follows: TGTGCCAGCAGCTTAGACCCAGGGCGGGAGACCCAGTACTTC. It encodes CASSLDPGRETQYF. The chain uses TRBV7-6 and TRBJ2-5, with D maybe TRBD1 (5 bases). This CDR3 has 14 residues. Trimming took 1 base from V and 5 from J, leaving 11 bases between them. Germline lookup yields CDR1 SGHVS and CDR2 FNYEAQ.

V gene TRBV7-6 combines with J gene TRBJ2-5; D may be TRBD2 (5 bases). The V gene lost 5 bases and the J gene lost 5 bases, with 15 bases spanning the gap. From germline, CDR1 is SGHVS and CDR2 FNYEAQ. The CDR3 consists of 14 residues. The CDR3 region has the DNA TGTGCCAGCAGCCCCCAAGGTGGGAGTGAGACCCAGTACTTC. It specifies CASSPQGGSETQYF.